Given below is one T cell receptor beta chain in context. The clone's antigen remains unknown. Base qualities were left out, and no much larger clone turns up one base away. The sample comes from a study of vaccination and CD4 T cells after COVID-19 (dated by TCRdb to about 2022). Concerning the study at large: Convalescent patients had a positive SARS-CoV-2 result on nasal swab PCR, and of these patients, some ten had mild disease and one had severe disease. Culture stimuli were overlapping spike peptide pools from SARS-CoV-2 and from the common cold coronaviruses HCoV-NL63, HCoV-OC43 and HCoV-229E. Control cultures used a CEFX viral epitope pool as positive control, an HIV-1 Nef peptide pool as negative control, or no peptide. Participants got two doses of the Pfizer-BioNTech BNT162b2 vaccine (n=8) or two doses of the Moderna mRNA-1273 vaccine (n=2). In under twelve COVID-19 convalescent patients and a few infection-naive healthy vaccine recipients, researchers compared the spike-specific CD4+ TCR repertoire from before mRNA vaccination with the repertoire from after. The time from the second vaccine dose to post-vaccine blood sampling had a median of around 72 days and ranged from about 12 to 250 days. Post-COVID blood samples from convalescent patients were collected a median of about 110 days after diagnosis, with a range of about 35 to 161 days. Six males and four females were included in the convalescent cohort, with two Hispanic individuals, seven Caucasians, two Asians and one multiracial person represented.

What this sample's treatment or condition label stands for: roughly 11-day PBMC culture with coronavirus spike peptide pools or control peptides (ViraFEST assay). The study used the ViraFEST assay, which expanded antigen-specific T cells with peptide pools and then identified expanded clonotypes by TCR sequencing. The convalescent patients' positive SARS-CoV-2 PCR tests fell between March and December 2020, which was before the Alpha, Beta and Delta variants emerged in the United States. Each well held more than 1.5 million PBMCs cultured in IMDM containing around 5% human AB serum and 10 IU/ml IL-2, with roughly 10 ug/ml peptide pools added. On days 3 and 7, half of the culture medium was replaced with fresh IL-2-containing medium. Once the cells had been in culture for roughly 10 days, the EasySep CD4+ T cell isolation kit was used to isolate CD4+ T cells by negative selection. Ficoll-Paque Plus gradient centrifugation was used to isolate PBMCs from whole blood, and the isolated PBMCs were then either used fresh or cryopreserved at -140C. Culture conditions were generally each tested in triplicate wells.

CDR1 and CDR2, looked up from the germline V gene, are SGHTA and FQGTGA. Trimming at the junction amounts to 2 bases on V and 5 bases on J, and the germline ends lie 16 bases apart. Measured from the cysteine to the phenylalanine, the CDR3 is 16 residues long. Only CDR3 DNA is held: 48 bases, read in frame from base 1. Library generation was performed with PCR. TCR sequencing of DNA from cultured CD4+ T cells used the Oncomine TCR Beta short-read assay at the Johns Hopkins FTIC core. Genomic DNA was extracted from the cultured CD4+ T cells with the QIAamp micro DNA kit. Oncomine TCR Beta libraries made from cultured CD4+ T cells were pooled using unique dual indexes and sequenced on an Illumina iSeq 100. From the authors' description of their analysis: Non-productive sequences were removed, and CDR3s not starting with C, not ending with F or W, or shorter than 7 amino acids were discarded. The MANAFEST web application identified antigen-specific clonotypes by comparing peptide-stimulated wells against reference wells and other culture wells. Positive clones required FDR below 0.05, an odds ratio above 5, and productive frequency above 0.1% in at least two of three replicate wells. A clonotype was classed as cross-reactive if the clonotype showed significant expansion both in SARS-CoV-2 spike wells and in at least one common cold coronavirus spike condition. CDR3 homology was assessed with Levenshtein distances (stringdist) and unrooted phylogenetic trees (ape) in R version 3.6.1. The public reads were run again by TCRdb, first through fastp at Q25 and then through MiXCR, and only productive beta chains were kept. Duplicate CDR3 protein sequences are folded into a single record with the most common DNA and genes. The V and J calls were not made by the authors but by TCRdb's processing. This sample has 13,000 or so distinct CDR3 sequences in its table, and roughly 53% of those were observed once. The ten largest clones capture about 12% of the sample.

What the study reported, not specific to this receptor: Relatively few convalescent patients were included in the study, and early timepoints after natural infection were not analyzed. The median number of SARS-CoV-2-reactive clonotypes rose from under 25 after infection to some 37 after vaccination, but the change was not significant. Of the vaccine-specific clones found in convalescent patients, nearly all (304 of 307) were mono-reactive for SARS-CoV-2 spike instead of being cross-reactive with common cold coronaviruses. Among convalescent patients, a median roughly 84% of the SARS-CoV-2-reactive clones seen after vaccination appeared only after vaccination, which suggests priming specific to the vaccine.

The sample consisted of CD4+ T cells from blood, cultured in vitro. The rearrangement joined TRBV7-3 to TRBJ2-1; the D region possibly corresponds to TRBD2 (5 bases align). This clonotype was obtained from a human donor who had recovered from COVID-19. The CDR3 loop reads CASSLYLGVGDNEQFF. Here is the DNA: TGTGCCAGCAGCTTATATTTGGGAGTTGGGGACAATGAGCAGTTCTTC.